The next 23 T cell receptor beta chains were all read from a single sample in a study of cytomegalovirus exposure and HLA in healthy donors (dated by TCRdb to 2017 to 2019). Preparation of the library involved the immunoSEQ multiplex PCR assay. For the multiplex PCR, a mixture combining 60 forward primers for TCR Vbeta segments and 13 reverse primers for TCR Jbeta segments was used. TCRdb took over this immuneACCESS table, retaining in-frame rearrangements with V and J assigned. Such tables are incomplete; in checked studies, under half of the missing clones stem from an unresolved V gene, and the remainder is unexplained. The table for this sample shows approximately 140,000 clones. Roughly 2.5% of the sample lies in the top ten. Sequenced: PBMCs. All receptors come from a man between 40 and 49 years old in good health and CMV-seronegative.

The genes are TRBV11-2 and TRBJ1-5; D is uncertain. Trimming pared 0 bases from V and 7 bases from J, leaving 7 bases between. CDR3 length: 13 residues. The germline V gene encodes CDR1 SGHAT and CDR2 FQNNGV. The CDR3 loop is CASSLDVRQPQHF. The CDR3 DNA reads TGTGCCAGCAGCTTAGATGTCAGGCAGCCCCAGCATTTT. Together with reference TRBV11-2 and TRBJ1-5, the CDR3 gives the full variable domain: EAGVAQSPRYKIIEKRQSVAFWCNPISGHATLYWYQQILGQGPKLLIQFQNNGVVDDSQLPKDRFSAERLKGVDSTLKIQPAKLEDSAVYLCASSLDVRQPQHFGDGTRLSIL.

CDR3 residues: CASSSTGKEDNEKLFF. CDR3 in DNA: TGTGCCAGCAGTTCGACAGGGAAAGAAGATAATGAAAAACTGTTTTTT. The rearrangement links TRBV28 to TRBJ1-4; 7 nucleotides match TRBD1. V gave up 4 bases and J gave up 4 bases; unmatched junction bases: 9. The CDR3 is made up of 16 amino acids. Germline V CDR1 and CDR2: MDHEN, SYDVKM.

This chain links TRBV7-2 with TRBJ1-2, with 8 bases fitting TRBD1. V lost 2 bases, J lost 8 bases, and 10 bases stayed unmatched. The CDR3 runs to 15 residues. Germline V gene data show CDR1 as SGHTA and CDR2 as FQGNSA. CDR3: CASSLLGQGVGGYTF. In DNA form, the CDR3 reads TGTGCCAGCAGCTTATTAGGACAGGGTGTTGGCGGCTACACCTTC.

The chain has TRBV5-4 and TRBJ2-2; 7 bases fit TRBD2. The CDR3 loop spans 16 amino acids. Germline CDR1 is SGHNT and CDR2 is YYREEE (reference sequence). V lost 4 bases and J lost 4; bases outside the gene matches: 10. This CDR3 reads CASSVRTGGFTGELFF. The CDR3 region has the DNA TGTGCCAGCAGCGTAAGAACGGGGGGATTCACCGGGGAGCTGTTTTTT.

V gene TRBV29-1 combines with J gene TRBJ2-7, with D possibly TRBD1 on 6 matching bases. Between the trimmed V and J ends, which lost 6 bases and 3 bases, there was a span of 18 bases. The CDR3 length is 14 residues. Germline CDR1 SQVTM, CDR2 ANQGSEA. CDR3 residues: CSVQGRDKDYEQYF. In nucleotides, the CDR3 is TGCAGCGTCCAAGGTAGGGACAAGGACTACGAGCAGTACTTC.

J is TRBJ2-1 and V is TRBV4-3; a possible D gene is TRBD1 (5 bases). The germline V gene has CDR1 LGHNA and CDR2 YSLEER. Trimming took off 0 bases at V and 2 bases at J, with 8 bases between the two ends. The CDR3 has 15 amino acids. DNA for the CDR3: TGCGCCAGCAGCCAAGAAGACAGTACCTACAATGAGCAGTTCTTC. This codes for CASSQEDSTYNEQFF.

This chain's CDR3 is CASSPRTGGVGELFF. CDR3 bases: TGTGCCAGCAGCCCCCGGACAGGGGGAGTCGGGGAGCTGTTTTTT. The chain recombines TRBV11-1 with TRBJ2-2; 10 positions match TRBD1. Germline trimming cut 5 bases from V and 7 bases from J; bases unmatched to any gene: 7. Per the germline V gene, CDR1 is SGHAT and CDR2 is FQDESV (reference sequence). The CDR3 consists of 15 residues.

The rearrangement links TRBV7-8 to TRBJ2-2; TRBD2 agrees at 7 bases. The V gene end was trimmed by 2 bases and the J gene end by 4 bases; junction bases not matched to a gene: 1. The germline gives CDR1 SGHVS, CDR2 FQNEAQ. The CDR3 runs 14 residues. For the CDR3, the DNA is TGTGCCAGCAGCTTACCGGGGGGCACCGGGGAGCTGTTTTTT. Translation: CASSLPGGTGELFF.

The CDR3, as DNA: TGTGCCAGCAGCTTGGCCGTGGCGGGGGGGGGCACCGGGGAGCTGTTTTTT. It specifies CASSLAVAGGGTGELFF. This chain connects TRBV5-4 to TRBJ2-2, with TRBD2 identical over 9 bases. The CDR3 is made up of 17 amino acids. CDR1 SGHNT and CDR2 YYREEE come from the germline V gene (reference sequence). The V and J ends lost 0 bases and 4 bases, in that order; junction bases with no gene match: 7. The entire variable domain, with the rest obtained from reference TRBV5-4 and TRBJ2-2, is as follows: ETGVTQSPTHLIKTRGQQVTLRCSSQSGHNTVSWYQQALGQGPQFIFQYYREEENGRGNFPPRFSGLQFPNYSSELNVNALELDDSALYLCASSLAVAGGGTGELFFGEGSRLTVL.

This chain joins TRBV19 and TRBJ2-2; perhaps TRBD2 as D (5 bases). Germline CDR1 LNHDA, CDR2 SQIVND (reference sequence). The CDR3 length is 13 residues. Deletions cut 7 bases from V and 1 base from J, with 7 bases between. The CDR3 reads CASIGRNTGELFF. The CDR3 nucleotides read TGTGCCAGTATAGGGAGGAACACCGGGGAGCTGTTTTTT.

CDR3 protein: CSVEWGDNEQFF. The CDR3 DNA reads TGCAGCGTTGAGTGGGGGGACAATGAGCAGTTCTTC. V is TRBV29-1 and J is TRBJ2-1; D might be TRBD2 (6 bases). Germline V gene sequence: CDR1 SQVTM, CDR2 ANQGSEA. The CDR3 runs to 12 residues. Trimming stripped 3 bases from V and 5 bases from J, with 8 bases between.

This chain joins TRBV28 and TRBJ2-4; 7 bases agree with TRBD1. The J segment lost 9 bases and the V segment lost 5 bases, leaving 19 bases of the junction unmatched. This CDR3 is built from 17 residues. CDR1 and CDR2 (germline): MDHEN, SYDVKM. The CDR3 DNA reads TGTGCCAGCAGTCCCCCCGCTCGGAAGGTTGCAGGGGGCATTCAGTACTTC. Translated: CASSPPARKVAGGIQYF.

The V gene is TRBV2, the J gene TRBJ2-5; 7 bases agree with TRBD1. The CDR3 extends over 15 amino acids. The J segment lost 2 bases and the V segment lost 6 bases, leaving 9 bases of the junction unmatched. Looked up from germline, CDR1 is SNHLY and CDR2 is FYNNEI. In nucleotides, the CDR3 is TGTGCCAGCAGCCGGGACAGAAGCCTACAAGAGACCCAGTACTTC. Translated: CASSRDRSLQETQYF.

The chain has TRBV6-1 and TRBJ2-7; maybe TRBD1 (6 bases). Trimming took 3 bases from V and 7 from J, leaving 22 bases between them. CDR1 and CDR2 from the germline V gene are MNHNS and SASEGT. This CDR3 spans 16 amino acids. CDR3 residues: CASSEGSGRLRGEQYF. DNA of the CDR3: TGTGCCAGCAGTGAGGGATCTGGTCGGCTGAGGGGGGAGCAGTACTTC.

The genes are TRBV2 and TRBJ2-7; D is possibly TRBD1 (6 bases). The length of the CDR3 is 14 residues. The ends were cut back, 7 bases at V and 3 bases at J, with 16 bases in the middle. Germline values: CDR1 SNHLY, CDR2 FYNNEI. CDR3 bases: TGTGCCAGCACCAATGGGGGACATAACTACGAGCAGTACTTC. Translating it yields CASTNGGHNYEQYF.

The chain links TRBV7-2 to TRBJ1-2; the match to TRBD1 covers 8 bases. The CDR3 totals 15 residues. Germline V gene data show CDR1 as SGHTA and CDR2 as FQGNSA. The V gene end was trimmed by 4 bases and the J gene end by 4 bases; junction bases not matched to a gene: 8. The CDR3 protein is CASSSAGQVSYGYTF. The CDR3 DNA follows: TGTGCCAGCAGCTCCGCGGGACAGGTTTCCTATGGCTACACCTTC.

The CDR3 protein is CASASTGGSYEQYF. The CDR3 DNA sequence: TGTGCCAGTGCATCGACAGGGGGTTCCTACGAGCAGTACTTC. V gene TRBV10-3 combines with J gene TRBJ2-7, with 9 positions matching TRBD1. Germline V gene sequence: CDR1 ENHRY, CDR2 SYGVKD. The V and J ends lost 10 bases and 1 base, in that order; junction bases with no gene match: 8. The CDR3 length is 14 residues.

V and J are TRBV12-5 and TRBJ1-5; D is unresolved. V lost 0 bases and J 2 bases, leaving 8 bases between the germline ends. The CDR3 is 15 residues long. CDR1 is LGHNT and CDR2 is FRNRAP in the germline V gene. CDR3 sequence reads: CASGLVARGNQPQHF. The CDR3 coding sequence is TGTGCTAGTGGTTTGGTAGCCCGGGGCAATCAGCCCCAGCATTTT. Drawing the rest from reference TRBV12-5 and TRBJ1-5, the complete variable domain is DARVTQTPRHKVTEMGQEVTMRCQPILGHNTVFWYRQTMMQGLELLAYFRNRAPLDDSGMPKDRFSAEMPDATLATLKIQPSEPRDSAVYFCASGLVARGNQPQHFGDGTRLSIL.

The J gene is TRBJ2-1, the V gene TRBV11-2; TRBD2 matches 10 bases. CDR3 length: 16 amino acids. Germline CDR1 SGHAT, CDR2 FQNNGV. V was pared by 4 bases and J by 4 bases, with 7 bases of the junction left unmatched. Here the CDR3 reads CASSSLAGTLYNEQFF. The CDR3, as DNA: TGTGCCAGCAGCTCACTAGCGGGGACCCTATACAATGAGCAGTTCTTC.

The chain uses TRBV5-6 and TRBJ2-5, with TRBD2 identical over 13 bases. Germline lookup yields CDR1 SGHDT and CDR2 YYEEEE. The trim removed 5 bases at V and 5 bases at J, leaving 9 bases unmatched. The CDR3 runs 16 residues. For the CDR3, the DNA is TGTGCCAGCAGTCGGACTAGCGGGGGCCCGATGGAGACCCAGTACTTC. It encodes CASSRTSGGPMETQYF.

V gene TRBV29-1 combines with J gene TRBJ2-3, with D tentatively TRBD1 (5 bases). Trimming took 4 bases from V and 3 from J, leaving 8 bases between them. The germline V gene encodes CDR1 SQVTM and CDR2 ANQGSEA. The CDR3 extends over 12 amino acids. DNA of the CDR3: TGCAGCGTTGGAAGGGGAACAGATACGCAGTATTTT. It specifies CSVGRGTDTQYF.

The chain links TRBV6-6 to TRBJ2-3; 7 bases agree with TRBD1. The CDR3 has 12 amino acids. Germline loops: CDR1 MNHNY, CDR2 SVGAGI (reference sequence). After removal of 2 bases from V and 9 bases from J, the junction contained 2 bases not matched to a gene. The CDR3 here is CASSYDRATQYF. CDR3 sequence (DNA): TGTGCCAGCAGTTACGACAGGGCGACGCAGTATTTT.

V is TRBV6-1 and J is TRBJ1-3; a possible D gene is TRBD1 (5 bases). Per germline, CDR1 MNHNS and CDR2 SASEGT. The CDR3 has 15 amino acids. V was cut by 6 bases and J by 0 bases, with 12 bases left in between. The CDR3 nucleotides read TGTGCCAGCAGGAGGGACTTTTACTCTGGAAACACCATATATTTT. Encoded protein: CASRRDFYSGNTIYF.